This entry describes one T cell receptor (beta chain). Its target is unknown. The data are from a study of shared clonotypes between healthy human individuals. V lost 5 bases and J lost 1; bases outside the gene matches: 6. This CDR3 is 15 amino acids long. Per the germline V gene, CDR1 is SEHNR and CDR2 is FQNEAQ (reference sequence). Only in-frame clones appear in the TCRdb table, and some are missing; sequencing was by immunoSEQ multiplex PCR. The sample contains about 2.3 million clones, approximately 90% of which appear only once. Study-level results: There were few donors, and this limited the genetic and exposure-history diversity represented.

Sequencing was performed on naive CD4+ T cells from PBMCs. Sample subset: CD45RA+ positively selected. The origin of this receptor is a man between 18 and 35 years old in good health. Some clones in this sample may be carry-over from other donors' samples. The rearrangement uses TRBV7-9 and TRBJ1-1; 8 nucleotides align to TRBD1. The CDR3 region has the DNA TGTGCCAGCAGCATAAATGGACAGGGGAACACTGAAGCTTTCTTT. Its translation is CASSINGQGNTEAFF. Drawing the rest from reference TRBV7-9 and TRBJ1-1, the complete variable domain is DTGVSQNPRHKITKRGQNVTFRCDPISEHNRLYWYRQTLGQGPEFLTYFQNEAQLEKSRLLSDRFSAERPKGSFSTLEIQRTEQGDSAMYLCASSINGQGNTEAFFGQGTRLTVV.